This entry lists 20 T cell receptor delta chains sequenced from one sample in a study of gamma-delta T cells after stem cell transplantation. TCRdb repeated clone calling on the RT-PCR reads with CATT. Of some 2,100 delta-chain clones listed, 3% are singletons. The sequenced sample consisted of gamma-delta T cells. The source of these receptors is a human donor. It is not recorded whose cells these are; they may come from a transplant donor.

This clone was counted a few times. This may stem from a read error, because a much larger clone lies one nucleotide away. This sample includes further DNA sequences coding for the same CDR3. This rearrangement joins TRDV2 to TRDJ1, with TRDD3 matching over 13 bases. The CDR3 spans 17 residues. CDR1 and CDR2 from the germline V gene are GEAIGNYY and EKD. The CDR3 region is CACDSVLGDTGTDKLIF. CDR3 bases: TGCGCCTGTGATTCTGTACTGGGGGATACGGGGACCGATAAACTCATCTTT.

This clone was seen more than once but under ten times. A far larger clone is just one base off, so this is likely a read error. The V call is TRDV2, the J call TRDJ1; 10 positions match TRDD3. The CDR3 contains 18 residues. Germline V gives CDR1 GEAIGNYY, CDR2 EKD. CDR3 in amino acids: CACGTLYTGGSYTDKLIF. The DNA for the CDR3 is TGTGCCTGTGGCACCCTCTATACTGGGGGATCCTACACCGATAAACTCATCTTT.

On this clone: This sample also contains other DNA sequences that code for the same CDR3. The chain combines TRDV2 with TRDJ1; D not resolved. Germline V gene data show CDR1 as GEAIGNYY and CDR2 as EKD. Trimming took off 3 bases at V and 0 bases at J, with 13 bases between the two ends. This CDR3 spans 15 amino acids. In nucleotides, the CDR3 is TGTGCCTGTGACTCCCTTACGGACTACACCGATAAACTCATCTTT. Residues: CACDSLTDYTDKLIF.

This clone was picked up a small number of times. A read error is possible here, since a much larger clone lies one base away. The same CDR3 is also encoded by other DNA sequences in this sample. The chain links TRDV2 to TRDJ1; 8 bases align to TRDD3. The CDR3 is 16 amino acids. Germline V gene lookup returns CDR1 GEAIGNYY and CDR2 EKD. CDR3 protein: CACDTLLGGHTDKLIF. The CDR3 DNA is TGTGCCTGTGACACCCTACTGGGGGGACACACCGATAAGCTCATCTTT.

Remarks on this clone: It may be a read error: a sequence one base away is much more abundant. The chain joins TRDV3 to TRDJ1; TRDD2 matches at 7 bases. The V gene's germline CDR1 is TVYSNPD and CDR2 GDNSRS (reference sequence). CDR3 length: 19 residues. CDR3 protein: CALRASYPSWPLDDDKLIF. CDR3 bases: TGTGCTCTGAGGGCTTCCTATCCTAGCTGGCCCCTGGATGACGATAAACTCATCTTT.

In regard to this clone: The germline gene is not matched at one end of the junction; a read error may be the cause. The sample holds other DNA sequences that translate to the same CDR3. This chain joins TRDV2 and TRDJ1; 10 bases agree with TRDD3. The CDR3 loop spans 21 amino acids. Germline CDR1 is GEAIGNYY and CDR2 is EKD. CDR3 loop: CACDTVSPVLGDPERHDKLIF. The CDR3 bases are TGCGCCTGTGACACCGTCTCTCCGGTACTGGGGGATCCGGAGAGACACGATAAACTCATCTTT.

Only a few counts were recorded for this clone. This sample includes further DNA sequences coding for the same CDR3. CDR3 nucleotides: TGTGCCTGTGACCCAGTACTGGGGGATACGCCTCTGTACACCGATAAACTCATCTTT. This gives the protein CACDPVLGDTPLYTDKLIF. The gene calls are TRDV2 and TRDJ1, with 13 bases lining up with TRDD3. CDR3 length equals 19 residues. Germline CDR1 is GEAIGNYY and CDR2 is EKD. The V gene end was trimmed by 3 bases and the J gene end by 0 bases; junction bases not matched to a gene: 12.

In its sample, this clone is medium-sized. The chain uses TRDV2 and TRDJ1; 8 bases fit TRDD3. Germline values: CDR1 GEAIGNYY, CDR2 EKD. The CDR3 extends over 15 amino acids. Unmatched junction bases numbered 5, after V lost 3 bases and J lost 0 bases. The CDR3 is CACDAWGTNTDKLIF. For the CDR3, the DNA is TGTGCCTGTGACGCCTGGGGGACAAACACCGATAAACTCATCTTT.

This clone was counted between two and nine times. The rearrangement joins TRDV2 to TRDJ1; 8 bases map to TRDD3. The CDR3 is 16 residues long. V shed 3 bases, J shed 1 base, and the junction held 9 bases outside the gene matches. CDR1 and CDR2 (germline): GEAIGNYY, EKD. Here the CDR3 DNA reads TGTGCCTGTGACGTACTGGGGGCCCAGTTCACCGATAAACTCATCTTT. This sequence encodes CACDVLGAQFTDKLIF.

This clone is deemed medium-sized. In DNA, the CDR3 is TGTGCCTGTGACACCGCTGGGGGAACTCCAGCACAACTCTTCTTT. It translates to CACDTAGGTPAQLFF. V is TRDV2 and J is TRDJ2; 8 positions match TRDD3. The V gene's germline CDR1 is GEAIGNYY and CDR2 EKD. V lost 0 bases, J lost 6 bases, and 5 bases stayed unmatched. The CDR3 consists of 15 residues.

This clone was counted only a few times. A much larger clone differs by one base, so this may be a read error. The genes are TRDV2 and TRDJ1; perhaps TRDD2 as D (8 bases). Germline lookup yields CDR1 GEAIGNYY and CDR2 EKD. Trimming shortened V by 0 bases and J by 6 bases, and 28 bases separated the two germline ends. The CDR3 sequence is 19 residues long. The CDR3 spells CACDTAAFLKVGDLNKLIF. The CDR3, as DNA: TGTGCCTGTGACACCGCGGCCTTCCTAAAGGTGGGGGACCTCAATAAACTCATCTTT.

The table lists this clone with a few counts. The J gene is TRDJ1, the V gene TRDV2; D uncertain. Germline CDR1 reads GEAIGNYY; CDR2 reads EKD. Trimming pared 0 bases from V and 3 bases from J, leaving 10 bases between. CDR3 length: 14 amino acids. The CDR3 DNA is TGTGCCTGTGACACCGTGGGCCAAGCCGATAAACTCATCTTT. Residues: CACDTVGQADKLIF.

This clone was seen a few times. This chain joins TRDV1 and TRDJ1, with 8 bases that match TRDD3. Germline values: CDR1 TSWWSYY, CDR2 QGS. J lost 0 bases, V lost 4 bases, and 16 bases had no gene match. The CDR3 runs 19 residues. The CDR3 DNA follows: TGTGCTCTTGGGGTCACGAACACAGACTGGGGGCTAAACACCGATAAACTCATCTTT. Residues: CALGVTNTDWGLNTDKLIF.

For this clone: Translating this DNA gives a protein that differs at residue 6 from the TCRdb one, which belongs to a much larger clone; a read error is likely, and the protein shown is this translation. The rearrangement uses TRDV2 and TRDJ1, with 13 bases aligning to TRDD3. Germline V gene lookup returns CDR1 GEAIGNYY and CDR2 EKD. The CDR3 totals 19 residues. The ends lost 0 bases at V and 2 bases at J; junction bases unmatched: 11. CDR3 bases: TGTGCCTGTGACACCACAGGGCCACTGGGGGATACGAGAACCGATAAACTCATCTTT. Translation gives CACDTTGPLGDTRTDKLIF.

This clone was counted only a few times. This rearrangement joins TRDV2 to TRDJ3, with 7 bases that match TRDD3. The V segment lost 7 bases and the J segment 2 bases; nucleotides outside the gene matches: 22. Germline-derived CDR1 and CDR2 are GEAIGNYY and EKD. This CDR3 comprises 21 residues. The CDR3 nucleotides are TGTGCCTGCGACGCCCCCCTGACTGGGGACTTTGGCGCCTGGGACACCCGACAGATGTTTTTC. It encodes CACDAPLTGDFGAWDTRQMFF.

By share, this clone counts as medium-sized. The rearrangement uses TRDV2 and TRDJ1; 12 positions match TRDD3. With V trimmed by 0 bases and J by 2 bases, 9 bases remained unmatched. The CDR3 loop spans 18 amino acids. Germline V gene data show CDR1 as GEAIGNYY and CDR2 as EKD. Written as DNA, the CDR3 is TGTGCCTGTGACACCGTTCAACTGGGGGATACTGGGACCGATAAACTCATCTTT. Translation: CACDTVQLGDTGTDKLIF.

This clone is medium-sized by share. J is TRDJ1 and V is TRDV2; D gene ambiguous. V dropped 3 bases and J dropped 0 bases, with 10 bases sitting between them. The CDR3 consists of 14 residues. In germline, CDR1 is GEAIGNYY, CDR2 EKD. In DNA, the CDR3 is TGTGCCTGTGACGCACTCAAGTACACCGATAAACTCATCTTT. This sequence encodes CACDALKYTDKLIF.

The chain employs TRDV2 and TRDJ1; 10 nucleotides align to TRDD3. The CDR3 spans 18 residues. Per germline, CDR1 GEAIGNYY and CDR2 EKD. The V gene end was trimmed by 0 bases and the J gene end by 5 bases; junction bases not matched to a gene: 14. In nucleotides, the CDR3 is TGTGCCTGTGACACCGTACCATTAAAGGGGGATACGTCTGATAAACTCATCTTT. Protein: CACDTVPLKGDTSDKLIF.

About this clone: TCRdb's protein, taken from a much larger clone, differs from this DNA's translation at residue 6, likely owing to a read error; the protein displayed comes from the DNA. The rearrangement uses TRDV2 and TRDJ1, with 7 bases lining up with TRDD3. In germline, CDR1 is GEAIGNYY, CDR2 EKD. V lost 3 bases to trimming and J lost 3 bases; unmatched junction nucleotides: 6. This CDR3 has 14 residues. The CDR3 loop is CACDAPGDSDKLIF. CDR3 sequence (DNA): TGTGCCTGTGACGCCCCGGGGGATTCCGATAAACTCATCTTT.

For this clone: A single base separates this from a much larger clone, so it may be a read error. This chain joins TRDV2 and TRDJ1, with TRDD3 identical over 10 bases. Germline assignment: CDR1 GEAIGNYY and CDR2 EKD. The CDR3 consists of 14 residues. V lost 1 base, J lost 10 bases, and 8 bases stayed unmatched. CDR3 loop: CACDTIGGYQRLIF. DNA for the CDR3: TGTGCCTGTGACACTATTGGGGGATACCAAAGACTCATCTTT.